The clone carrying this T cell receptor beta chain was found many times. This sample is drawn from a study of T cells in Graves' hyperthyroidism and ophthalmopathy. The CDR3 regions of TCR beta were amplified from RNA transcripts. First-round RT-PCR with HTBI primers amplified the TCR CDR3 region. One entry per CDR3 protein, called by TCRdb with MiXCR from the multiplex PCR reads. This sample has some 350,000 distinct CDR3 sequences, with about 15% found just once. This receptor was obtained from a woman younger than 30 with Graves' hyperthyroidism that later progressed to Graves' ophthalmopathy. What was sequenced was blood.

The CDR3 loop is CASSASAGGRYEQYF. CDR3 in DNA: TGTGCCAGCAGTGCATCAGCGGGAGGGCGTTACGAGCAGTACTTC. This chain connects TRBV28 to TRBJ2-7; the match to TRBD2 covers 10 bases. The CDR3 runs to 15 residues. J lost 4 bases, V lost 5 bases, and 8 bases had no gene match. In germline, CDR1 is MDHEN, CDR2 SYDVKM.